The text below deals with one TCR beta chain. Its target is unknown. Germline CDR1 SGHTS, CDR2 YDEGEE. The CDR3 covers 16 residues. The ends were cut back, 1 base at V and 0 bases at J, with 11 bases in the middle. The sample belongs to a study of OX40 agonist ivuxolimab in advanced cancers. For the study at large: Patients took ivuxolimab, an agonistic anti-OX40 (CD134) antibody. Dose-escalation cases comprised hepatocellular carcinoma, melanoma, renal cell or head and neck cancer. Overall study findings and caveats: With doses of 0.1-3.0 mg/kg, partial responders showed among the lowest clonal expansion.

Patients had blood sampled at baseline and again on cycle 4 day 1 and cycle 7 day 1. Libraries were prepared by immunoSEQ multiplex PCR; TCRdb keeps only in-frame clonotypes and omits some of them. This repertoire shows tens of thousands of clones, roughly 80% found once; its top ten account for about 5%. Sequenced material: CD4+ or CD8+ T cells sorted from blood, taken in a trial of the OX40 agonist ivuxolimab. The clonotype comes from an adult with an advanced solid tumor such as melanoma, head and neck, liver or kidney cancer. The gene calls are TRBV5-8 and TRBJ1-5; D gene uncertain. The CDR3 bases are TGTGCCAGCAGCTTGTACGCTGTCGTTAGCAATCAGCCCCAGCATTTT. It translates to CASSLYAVVSNQPQHF.